These T cell receptor beta chains were read from a single sample in a study of CD4 and CD8 cells across lung adenocarcinoma regions. TCRdb reprocessed the PCR reads via MiXCR and lists one record per CDR3 protein. The sample lists about 12,000 distinct CDR3 sequences, more than 45% seen once, with 26% in the top ten. Sample: CD8+ T cells from the margin of a lung tumor. These receptors all stem from a female donor with lung adenocarcinoma. The CD4 and CD8 labels of this study may be unreliable. The CDR3 runs from the conserved cysteine through the conserved F or W. D genes are given only for firm matches. A row's size may be missing; if present it is once, few, many or a size class.

NA	TRBJ1-1	NA	TRBV25-1	CASSDYGGVEAFF	TGTGCCAGCAGTGACTATGGGGGAGTTGAAGCTTTCTTT
NA	TRBJ2-7	NA	TRBV4-1	CASSQYFDPRSYNEQYF	TGCGCCAGCAGCCAGTACTTTGACCCGCGCTCCTACAATGAGCAGTACTTC
NA	TRBJ2-2	NA	TRBV6-1	CAAITGELFF	TGTGCCGCAATCACCGGGGAGCTGTTTTTT
TRBD2	TRBJ2-5	NA	TRBV24-1	CATSDRTSDQETQYF	TGTGCCACCAGTGATCGGACTAGCGACCAAGAGACCCAGTACTTC
TRBD2	TRBJ2-7	NA	TRBV4-1	CASSQDRWSGSSYEQYF	TGCGCCAGCAGCCAAGATCGGTGGAGCGGGAGCTCCTACGAGCAGTACTTC
NA	TRBJ1-3	many	TRBV10-1	CASSDGNSGNTIYF	TGCGCCAGCAGTGACGGGAACTCTGGAAACACCATATATTTT
NA	TRBJ2-2	NA	TRBV27	CASSLQGSGRYGELFF	TGTGCCAGCAGTTTACAGGGTTCGGGGAGATACGGGGAGCTGTTTTTT
TRBD1	TRBJ2-1	many	TRBV7-3	CASSQDRAAHNEQFF	TGTGCCAGCAGCCAAGACAGGGCCGCCCACAATGAGCAGTTCTTC
NA	TRBJ2-1	NA	TRBV6-5	CASSLGRASYGELFF	TGTGCCAGCAGTTTGGGCCGGGCCTCCTACGGGGAGCTGTTCTTT
NA	TRBJ1-2	few	TRBV12-3/TRBV12-4	CASMGNTERVAGYTF	TGTGCCAGCATGGGTAATACGGAAAGGGTTGCTGGCTACACCTTC
NA	TRBJ2-5	many	TRBV7-6	CASSLAERETQYF	TGTGCCAGCAGCTTAGCGGAGAGGGAGACCCAGTACTTC
NA	TRBJ2-7	NA	TRBV6-1	CASGDTGIDEQYF	TGTGCCAGCGGGGACACCGGAATAGACGAGCAGTACTTC
NA	TRBJ2-3	NA	TRBV11-3	CASSSGTDTQYF	TGTGCCAGCAGCTCGGGCACAGATACGCAGTATTTT
TRBD1	TRBJ2-7	medium-sized	TRBV6-1	CASSEVPGQGGDFYEQYF	TGTGCCAGCAGTGAAGTCCCGGGACAGGGTGGGGACTTCTACGAGCAGTACTTC
TRBD2	TRBJ2-7	many	TRBV4-1	CASSQGGTRGYYEQYF	TGCGCCAGCAGCCAAGGGGGGACTAGGGGATACTACGAGCAGTACTTC
NA	TRBJ2-1	many	TRBV14	CASSQGSPGARYNEQFF	TGTGCCAGCAGCCAAGGTAGCCCGGGGGCTCGATACAATGAGCAGTTCTTC